Below, 19 T cell receptor beta chains from the same sample are listed, as sequenced in a study of blood T cell repertoires in COVID-19. Data came from immunoSEQ multiplex PCR; TCRdb stores just in-frame clones and leaves some out. The sample has 130,000 to 150,000 clones; 80% to 90% are singletons. The sequenced sample was peripheral blood. These receptors came from a human donor with acute or convalescent COVID-19. The donor label of this sample is uncertain.

This clone was recorded once. At one of its ends the junction is not consistent with the germline gene, which may arise from a read error. V is TRBV28 and J is TRBJ2-4; TRBD2 aligns across 12 bases. The CDR3 has 13 amino acids. The germline CDR1 and CDR2 sequences are MDHEN and SYDVKM. CDR3 sequence reads: CASIPLAGGRLDF. In DNA, the CDR3 is TGTGCCAGTATTCCTCTAGCGGGGGGGCGGTTGGACTTC. Full variable domain (rest looked up from reference TRBV28 and TRBJ2-4): DVKVTQSSRYLVKRTGEKVFLECVQDMDHENMFWYRQDPGLGLRLIYFSYDVKMKEKGDIPEGYSVSREKKERFSLILESASTNQTSMYLCASIPLAGGRLDFGAGTRLSVL.

CDR3 in DNA: TGTGCCAGCAGTTCTTATGACACTGAAGCTTTCTTT. Amino acid sequence: CASSSYDTEAFF. The rearrangement joins TRBV12-3 or TRBV12-4 to TRBJ1-1; D is unresolved. The CDR3 has 12 residues. V lost 4 bases, J lost 3 bases, and 6 bases lay in between.

This clone was observed many times. The chain couples TRBV6-2 or TRBV6-3 to TRBJ2-5, with 8 bases aligning to TRBD2. J gave up 7 bases and V 7 bases, and 17 bases lay outside the gene matches. There are 16 residues in the CDR3. CDR1 is MNHEY and CDR2 is SVGEGT in the germline V gene. CDR3 nucleotide sequence: TGTGCCAGCACCCCCCGATCCGTGAGCGGGGGCTGGACCCAGTACTTC. Protein: CASTPRSVSGGWTQYF.

V is TRBV6-5 and J is TRBJ1-1; D is uncertain. Germline V gene data show CDR1 as MNHEY and CDR2 as SVGAGI. The CDR3 length is 15 residues. Trimming took off 6 bases at V and 0 bases at J, with 14 bases between the two ends. CDR3 sequence: CASRPRPTMNTEAFF. The CDR3 coding sequence is TGTGCCAGCAGACCCCGACCGACAATGAACACTGAAGCTTTCTTT.

The chain combines TRBV11-2 with TRBJ1-2, with unresolved D. Germline CDR1 is SGHAT and CDR2 is FQNNGV. This CDR3 comprises 14 residues. The V gene lost 3 bases and the J gene lost 2 bases, with 10 bases spanning the gap. DNA for the CDR3: TGTGCCAGCAGCTTCGGGGTGGGGAACTATGGCTACACCTTC. Translated, it gives CASSFGVGNYGYTF.

The chain carries TRBV19 and TRBJ1-1; no clear D. V dropped 7 bases and J dropped 1 base, with 13 bases sitting between them. In germline, CDR1 is LNHDA, CDR2 SQIVND (reference sequence). The CDR3 runs 14 residues. The CDR3 DNA is TGTGCCAGTAAGAGGGCTCCGGGGAACACTGAAGCTTTCTTT. This encodes CASKRAPGNTEAFF.

V is TRBV30 and J is TRBJ2-3, with 9 bases that match TRBD1. The V gene end was trimmed by 2 bases and the J gene end by 0 bases; junction bases not matched to a gene: 3. Germline lookup yields CDR1 GTSNPN and CDR2 SVGIG (reference sequence). The CDR3 extends over 15 amino acids. The CDR3 here is CAWSRQGDSTDTQYF. The CDR3 bases are TGTGCCTGGAGTCGACAGGGGGACAGCACAGATACGCAGTATTTT.

The chain recombines TRBV6-5 with TRBJ2-2, with D possibly being TRBD2 (5 bases). V was shortened by 4 bases and J by 7 bases, with 13 bases between the two germline ends. Germline V gene sequence: CDR1 MNHEY, CDR2 SVGAGI. CDR3 length equals 14 residues. The CDR3 is CASSSRTDYGELFF. The DNA for the CDR3 is TGTGCCAGCAGTTCCCGGACTGATTACGGGGAGCTGTTTTTT.

V gene TRBV24-1 combines with J gene TRBJ2-6; D is perhaps TRBD1 (6 bases). This CDR3 is built from 14 residues. With 5 bases removed from V and 2 bases from J, the gap between germline ends came to 6 bases. Germline lookup yields CDR1 KGHDR and CDR2 SFDVKD. CDR3 in amino acids: CATSGGPGANVLTF. In DNA form, the CDR3 reads TGTGCCACCAGTGGGGGGCCTGGGGCCAACGTCCTGACTTTC.

This clone was found a few times. This chain links TRBV4-1 with TRBJ2-7; D unresolved. This CDR3 has 13 residues. The V end was cut by 0 bases, the J end by 0 bases, with 3 bases between. Germline V lookup: CDR1 MGHRA, CDR2 YSYEKL. The CDR3: CASSQEASYEQYF. The CDR3 DNA reads as TGCGCCAGCAGCCAAGAAGCCTCCTACGAGCAGTACTTC.

This chain uses TRBV5-1 with TRBJ1-3; 8 positions match TRBD1. Per germline, CDR1 SGHRS and CDR2 YFSETQ. The CDR3 runs 17 residues. Trimming at V came to 4 bases and at J to 0 bases, leaving 9 bases not matched to a gene. The CDR3 region is CASSPGDRTTSGNTIYF. The DNA of the CDR3 is TGCGCCAGCAGCCCGGGGGACAGGACTACCTCTGGAAACACCATATATTTT.

The J gene is TRBJ2-2, the V gene TRBV5-8; D is perhaps TRBD2 (6 bases). CDR1 is SGHTS and CDR2 is YDEGEE in the germline V gene. CDR3 size: 13 residues. Trimming shortened V by 6 bases and J by 4 bases, and 10 bases separated the two germline ends. CDR3 coding DNA: TGTGCCAGCACCCGGAGGGGCACCGGGGAGCTGTTTTTT. It encodes CASTRRGTGELFF.

V gene TRBV7-2 combines with J gene TRBJ1-2, with D perhaps TRBD1 (6 bases). The germline gives CDR1 SGHTA, CDR2 FQGNSA. CDR3 length: 14 amino acids. Trimming left V 2 bases short and J 0 bases short, with 7 bases between. CDR3 residues: CASSLHRANYGYTF. The CDR3 DNA sequence: TGTGCCAGCAGCTTACACAGGGCTAACTATGGCTACACCTTC.

This clone was found once. The rearrangement links TRBV5-5 to TRBJ1-2; 9 nucleotides line up with TRBD1. This CDR3 is built from 15 residues. Germline values: CDR1 SGHKS, CDR2 YYEKEE (reference sequence). V was clipped by 3 bases and J by 7 bases; unmatched bases: 10. CDR3 nucleotides: TGTGCCAGCAGCTGGACAGGGGTTTCCCGGGGTGGCTACACCTTC. Protein: CASSWTGVSRGGYTF.

The chain employs TRBV18 and TRBJ2-6; the D gene is possibly TRBD1 (6 bases). CDR1 is KGHSH and CDR2 is LQKENI in the germline V gene. This CDR3 spans 15 amino acids. V was pared by 4 bases and J by 4 bases, with 11 bases between. The CDR3 DNA sequence: TGTGCCAGCTCACGACAGGCTGCCGGGGCCAACGTCCTGACTTTC. The encoded protein is CASSRQAAGANVLTF.

V and J are TRBV24-1 and TRBJ1-1, with D hard to call. Germline V CDR1 and CDR2: KGHDR, SFDVKD. The CDR3 covers 15 residues. Trimming cost V 2 bases and J 0 bases, with 9 bases left between them. The CDR3 coding sequence is TGTGCCACCAGTGATTCACAGCTGATGAACACTGAAGCTTTCTTT. Translated: CATSDSQLMNTEAFF.

The CDR3 protein is CASSLGGRPEAFF. Written as DNA, the CDR3 is TGTGCCAGCAGTTTAGGGGGCCGGCCTGAAGCTTTCTTT. This chain links TRBV12-3 or TRBV12-4 with TRBJ1-1; D might be TRBD1 (5 bases). V lost 1 base to trimming and J lost 6 bases, with 9 bases between them. This CDR3 region has 13 residues.

The chain carries TRBV29-1 and TRBJ2-2; possibly TRBD1 for D (5 bases). The germline V gene encodes CDR1 SQVTM and CDR2 ANQGSEA. The CDR3 contains 15 residues. V lost 2 bases and J lost 7, with 17 bases in between. The CDR3 nucleotides are TGCAGCGTTGAAATTCCGGACACCCGACTCGGGGAGCTGTTTTTT. Protein sequence: CSVEIPDTRLGELFF.

The chain uses TRBV10-2 and TRBJ1-1; perhaps TRBD1 as D (6 bases). From germline, CDR1 is WSHSY and CDR2 SAAADI. Deletions cut 1 base from V and 3 bases from J, with 12 bases between. There are 15 residues in the CDR3. This CDR3 reads CASSEFTGLYTEAFF. CDR3 sequence (DNA): TGCGCCAGCAGTGAGTTTACAGGGCTATACACTGAAGCTTTCTTT.